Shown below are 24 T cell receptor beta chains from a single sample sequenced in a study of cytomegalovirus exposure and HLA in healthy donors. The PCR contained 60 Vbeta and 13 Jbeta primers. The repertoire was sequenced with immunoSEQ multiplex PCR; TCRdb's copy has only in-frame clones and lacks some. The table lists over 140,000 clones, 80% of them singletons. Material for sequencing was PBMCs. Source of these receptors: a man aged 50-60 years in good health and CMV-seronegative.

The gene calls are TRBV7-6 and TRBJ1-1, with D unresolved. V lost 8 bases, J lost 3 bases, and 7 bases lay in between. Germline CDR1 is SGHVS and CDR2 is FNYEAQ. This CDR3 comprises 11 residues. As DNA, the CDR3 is TGTGCCAGCTCTAGTGACACTGAAGCTTTCTTT. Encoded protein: CASSSDTEAFF. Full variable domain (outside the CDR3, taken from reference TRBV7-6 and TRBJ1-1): GAGVSQSPRYKVTKRGQDVALRCDPISGHVSLYWYRQALGQGPEFLTYFNYEAQQDKSGLPNDRFSAERPEGSISTLTIQRTEQRDSAMYRCASSSDTEAFFGQGTRLTVV.

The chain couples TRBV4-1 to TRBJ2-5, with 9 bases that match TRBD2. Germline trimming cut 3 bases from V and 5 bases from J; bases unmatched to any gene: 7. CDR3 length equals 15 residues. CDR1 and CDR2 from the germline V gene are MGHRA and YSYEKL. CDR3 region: CASSHLREGLETQYF. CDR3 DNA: TGCGCCAGCAGCCACCTGCGGGAGGGCCTGGAGACCCAGTACTTC.

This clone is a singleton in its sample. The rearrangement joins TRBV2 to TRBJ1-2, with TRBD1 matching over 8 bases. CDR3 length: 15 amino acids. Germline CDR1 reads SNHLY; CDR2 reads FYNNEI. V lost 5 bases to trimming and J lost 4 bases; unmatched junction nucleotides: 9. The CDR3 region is CASSSPGQGLYGYTF. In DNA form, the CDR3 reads TGTGCCAGCAGTTCCCCCGGACAGGGTCTCTATGGCTACACCTTC.

The CDR3 sequence is CASSVGRTTSSGNTIYF. Here the CDR3 DNA reads TGTGCCAGCAGCGTAGGTAGGACAACGAGCTCTGGAAACACCATATATTTT. J is TRBJ1-3 and V is TRBV9, with D perhaps TRBD1 (5 bases). The CDR3 extends over 17 amino acids. Germline V gives CDR1 SGDLS, CDR2 YYNGEE. Trimming removed 0 bases at V and 0 bases at J, with 13 bases between.

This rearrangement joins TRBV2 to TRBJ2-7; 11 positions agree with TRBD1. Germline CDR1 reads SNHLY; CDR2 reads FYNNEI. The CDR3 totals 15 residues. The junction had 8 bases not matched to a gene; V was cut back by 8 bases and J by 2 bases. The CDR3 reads CASSRGTGGPYEQYF. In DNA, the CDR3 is TGTGCCAGCTCAAGGGGGACAGGGGGTCCCTACGAGCAGTACTTC.

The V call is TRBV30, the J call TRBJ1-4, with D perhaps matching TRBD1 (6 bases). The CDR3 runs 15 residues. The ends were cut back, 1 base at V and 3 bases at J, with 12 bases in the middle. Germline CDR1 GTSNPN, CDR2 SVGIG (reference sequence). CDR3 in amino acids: CAWSAWDTSNEKLFF. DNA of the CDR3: TGTGCCTGGAGTGCCTGGGACACTTCTAATGAAAAACTGTTTTTT.

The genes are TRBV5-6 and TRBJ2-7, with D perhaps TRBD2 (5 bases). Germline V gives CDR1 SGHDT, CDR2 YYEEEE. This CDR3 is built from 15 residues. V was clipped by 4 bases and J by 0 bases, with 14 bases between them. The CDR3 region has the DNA TGTGCCAGCAGCGTCTCCCCGGGGAGCTCCTACGAGCAGTACTTC. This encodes CASSVSPGSSYEQYF.

In DNA, the CDR3 is TGTGCCAGTAATCCCACAATGAACACTGAAGCTTTCTTT. This gives the protein CASNPTMNTEAFF. This sequence joins TRBV19 and TRBJ1-1; D is unresolved. The germline V gene encodes CDR1 LNHDA and CDR2 SQIVND (reference sequence). The CDR3 is 13 residues long. Trimming removed 7 bases from V and 0 bases from J, with 9 bases in between.

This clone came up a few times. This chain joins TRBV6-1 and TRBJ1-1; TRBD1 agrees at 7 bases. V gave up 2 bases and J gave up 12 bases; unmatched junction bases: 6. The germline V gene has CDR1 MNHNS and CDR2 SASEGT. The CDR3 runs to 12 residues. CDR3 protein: CASSEQRGRTFF. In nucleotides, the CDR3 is TGTGCCAGCAGTGAACAGAGGGGGCGGACTTTCTTT.

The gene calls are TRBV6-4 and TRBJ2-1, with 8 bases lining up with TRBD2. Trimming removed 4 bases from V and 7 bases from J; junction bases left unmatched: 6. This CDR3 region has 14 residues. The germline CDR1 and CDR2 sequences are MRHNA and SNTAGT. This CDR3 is CASSVGLASNEQFF. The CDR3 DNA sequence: TGTGCCAGCAGTGTAGGACTAGCTAGTAATGAGCAGTTCTTC.

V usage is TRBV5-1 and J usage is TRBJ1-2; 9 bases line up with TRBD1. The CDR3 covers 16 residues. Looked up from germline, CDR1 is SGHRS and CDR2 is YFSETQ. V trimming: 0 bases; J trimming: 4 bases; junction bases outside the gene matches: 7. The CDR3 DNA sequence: TGCGCCAGCAGCTTGGAGGGACAGGGTCTACGCTATGGCTACACCTTC. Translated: CASSLEGQGLRYGYTF.

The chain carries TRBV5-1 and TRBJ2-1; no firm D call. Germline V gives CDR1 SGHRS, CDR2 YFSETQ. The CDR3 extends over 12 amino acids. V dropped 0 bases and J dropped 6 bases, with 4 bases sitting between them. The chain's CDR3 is CASSLDSNEQFF. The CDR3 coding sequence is TGCGCCAGCAGCTTGGATAGCAATGAGCAGTTCTTC.

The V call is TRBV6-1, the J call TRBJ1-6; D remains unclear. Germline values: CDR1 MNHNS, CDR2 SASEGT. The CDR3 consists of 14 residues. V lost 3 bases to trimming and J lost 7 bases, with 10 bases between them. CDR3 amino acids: CASSDLGGNSPLHF. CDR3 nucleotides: TGTGCCAGCAGTGACCTGGGCGGGAATTCACCCCTCCACTTT.

The CDR3 region is CSARQGMNTEAFF. Here the CDR3 DNA reads TGCAGCGCCAGACAGGGGATGAACACTGAAGCTTTCTTT. The chain employs TRBV29-1 and TRBJ1-1; TRBD1 agrees at 8 bases. CDR1 SQVTM and CDR2 ANQGSEA come from the germline V gene. The CDR3 runs to 13 residues. The junction had 4 bases not matched to a gene; V was cut back by 7 bases and J by 0 bases.

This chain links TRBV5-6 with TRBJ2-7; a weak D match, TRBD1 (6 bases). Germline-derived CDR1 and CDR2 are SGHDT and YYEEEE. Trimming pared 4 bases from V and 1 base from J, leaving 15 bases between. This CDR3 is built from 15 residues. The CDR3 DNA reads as TGTGCCAGCAGCCCGGACAGAATGATTTCCTACGAGCAGTACTTC. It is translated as CASSPDRMISYEQYF.

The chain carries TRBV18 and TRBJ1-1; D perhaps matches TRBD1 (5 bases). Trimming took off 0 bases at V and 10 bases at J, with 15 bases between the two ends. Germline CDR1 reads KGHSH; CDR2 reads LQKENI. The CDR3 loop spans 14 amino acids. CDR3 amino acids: CASSPPGEANRAFF. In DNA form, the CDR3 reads TGTGCCAGCTCACCACCGGGGGAGGCGAATCGAGCTTTCTTT.

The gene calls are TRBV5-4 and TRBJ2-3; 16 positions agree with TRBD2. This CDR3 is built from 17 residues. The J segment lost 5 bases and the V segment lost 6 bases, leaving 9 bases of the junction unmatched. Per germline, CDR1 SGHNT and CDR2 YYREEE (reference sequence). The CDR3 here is CASNKGTSGGAKDTQYF. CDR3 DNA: TGTGCCAGCAACAAGGGGACTAGCGGGGGGGCGAAAGATACGCAGTATTTT.

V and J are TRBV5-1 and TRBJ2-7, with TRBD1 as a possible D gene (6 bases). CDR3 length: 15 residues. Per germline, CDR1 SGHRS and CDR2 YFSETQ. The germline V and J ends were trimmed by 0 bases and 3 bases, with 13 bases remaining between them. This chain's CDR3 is CASSLAQGPNYEQYF. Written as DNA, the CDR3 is TGCGCCAGCAGCTTGGCCCAGGGGCCAAACTACGAGCAGTACTTC.

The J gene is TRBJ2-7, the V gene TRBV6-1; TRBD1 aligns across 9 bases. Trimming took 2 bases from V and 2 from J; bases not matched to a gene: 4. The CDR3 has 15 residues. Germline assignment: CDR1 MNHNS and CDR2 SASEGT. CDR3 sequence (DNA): TGTGCCAGCAGTGAAACCGGGACAGGGACCTACGAGCAGTACTTC. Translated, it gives CASSETGTGTYEQYF.

The CDR3 region is CASIEGGASANEKLFF. The CDR3 DNA sequence: TGTGCCAGCATTGAGGGGGGAGCCTCGGCTAATGAAAAACTGTTTTTT. This sequence joins TRBV6-1 and TRBJ1-4, with D possibly matching TRBD1 (6 bases). The CDR3 length is 16 residues. Trimming removed 7 bases at V and 3 bases at J, with 18 bases between. CDR1 and CDR2 from the germline V gene are MNHNS and SASEGT.

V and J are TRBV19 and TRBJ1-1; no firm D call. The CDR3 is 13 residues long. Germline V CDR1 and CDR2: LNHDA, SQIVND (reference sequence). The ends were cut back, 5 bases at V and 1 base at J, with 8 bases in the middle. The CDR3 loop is CASSQVGNTEAFF. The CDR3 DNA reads TGTGCCAGTAGTCAGGTTGGGAACACTGAAGCTTTCTTT. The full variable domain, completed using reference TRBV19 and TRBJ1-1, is DGGITQSPKYLFRKEGQNVTLSCEQNLNHDAMYWYRQDPGQGLRLIYYSQIVNDFQKGDIAEGYSVSREKKESFPLTVTSAQKNPTAFYLCASSQVGNTEAFFGQGTRLTVV.

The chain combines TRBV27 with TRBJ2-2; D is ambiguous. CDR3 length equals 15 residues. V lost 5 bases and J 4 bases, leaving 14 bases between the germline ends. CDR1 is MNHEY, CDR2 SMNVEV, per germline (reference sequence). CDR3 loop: CASSPLSVSTGELFF. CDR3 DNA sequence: TGTGCCAGCAGTCCTCTTTCAGTTTCCACCGGGGAGCTGTTTTTT.

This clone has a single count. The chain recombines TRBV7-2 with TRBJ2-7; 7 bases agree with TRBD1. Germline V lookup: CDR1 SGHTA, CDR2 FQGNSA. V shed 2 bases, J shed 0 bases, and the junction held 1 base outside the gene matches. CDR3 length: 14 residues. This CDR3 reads CASSLRDSSYEQYF. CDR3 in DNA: TGTGCCAGCAGCTTAAGGGACAGCTCCTACGAGCAGTACTTC.

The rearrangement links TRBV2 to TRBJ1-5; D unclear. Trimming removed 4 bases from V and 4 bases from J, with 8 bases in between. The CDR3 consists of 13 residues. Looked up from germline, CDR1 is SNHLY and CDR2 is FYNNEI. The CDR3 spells CASSVSRNQPQHF. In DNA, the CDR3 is TGTGCCAGCAGTGTCTCTAGGAATCAGCCCCAGCATTTT.